Following are 4 T cell receptor beta chains from one sample sequenced in a study of CD8 T cells in ankylosing spondylitis. TCRdb re-analysed the 5' RACE reads in MiXCR, keeping a single row per CDR3 protein. The profile covers roughly 240,000 distinct CDR3 sequences, with 8% to 9% appearing a single time and 4% to 5% taken by the ten largest. Sequencing used blood, either unsorted or a sorted T cell fraction (not recorded which). The receptors originated from a female donor with ankylosing spondylitis or in good health (not recorded which).

At least ten counts were recorded for this clonotype. V and J are TRBV4-3 and TRBJ2-1, with TRBD2 as a possible D gene (5 bases). The CDR3 extends over 17 amino acids. CDR1 and CDR2 (germline): LGHNA, YSLEER. V shed 4 bases and J shed 1 base, with 17 bases lying between them. The chain's CDR3 is CASSPMKRAVSYNEQFF. CDR3 coding DNA: TGCGCCAGCAGCCCTATGAAGAGGGCGGTATCCTACAATGAGCAGTTCTTC.

Many counts were recorded for this clonotype. The V gene is TRBV6-1, the J gene TRBJ2-2; 7 bases match TRBD1. V trimming: 6 bases; J trimming: 5 bases; junction bases outside the gene matches: 6. The CDR3 loop spans 14 amino acids. Germline CDR1 reads MNHNS; CDR2 reads SASEGT. In DNA, the CDR3 is TGTGCCAGCAGACCAACAGGGGCAACCGGGGAGCTGTTTTTT. Encoded protein: CASRPTGATGELFF.

This clonotype was picked up many times. The rearrangement joins TRBV3-1 to TRBJ2-5; D perhaps matches TRBD1 (6 bases). The germline V gene has CDR1 LGHDT and CDR2 YNNKEL (reference sequence). The CDR3 loop spans 13 amino acids. The germline V and J ends were trimmed by 7 bases and 2 bases, with 11 bases remaining between them. The CDR3, as DNA: TGTGCCAGCAACCGCGGACAGCAAGAGACCCAGTACTTC. Translating gives CASNRGQQETQYF.

This clonotype was found many times. The chain combines TRBV5-1 with TRBJ2-5; D is uncertain. The V gene's germline CDR1 is SGHRS and CDR2 YFSETQ. This CDR3 is 13 amino acids long. Trimming stripped 4 bases from V and 2 bases from J, with 9 bases between. CDR3 protein: CASSAVPQETQYF. CDR3 DNA sequence: TGCGCCAGCAGCGCCGTTCCTCAAGAGACCCAGTACTTC.